Listed below are T cell receptor beta chains from one sample, sequenced in a study of cytomegalovirus exposure and HLA in healthy donors. Using immunoSEQ multiplex PCR, the repertoire was profiled, and TCRdb retains in-frame clones only, with some absent. The repertoire holds some 44,000 clones, with 50% as singletons. The specimen was PBMCs. Receptors originate from a human donor in good health. The CDR3 runs from the conserved cysteine through the conserved F or W.

TRBV10-3	TRBJ1-4	CAISGTGGATNEKLFF
TRBV7-3	TRBJ1-1	CASSFTANTEAFF
TRBV4-3	TRBJ1-1	CASSQEIGAHTEAFF
TRBV4-3	TRBJ2-6	CASSQETRSGANVLTF
TRBV18	TRBJ1-1	CASSPATASTEAFF
TRBV29-1	TRBJ2-7	CSVEDTAGRSSYEQYF
TRBV11-3	TRBJ2-3	CASSLSTDTQYF
TRBV28	TRBJ2-3	CASSLGTGVTDTQYF
TRBV29-1	TRBJ1-1	CSVAFRATEAFF
TRBV6-6	TRBJ2-7	CASSYPPGTASYEQYF
TRBV7-9	TRBJ2-3	CASSFGGEGTQYF
TRBV27	TRBJ2-1	CASLRGGGRFGSYNEQFF
TRBV4-3	TRBJ2-7	CASSQDTYEQYF
TRBV5-5	TRBJ1-5	CASSFGQNNQPQHF
TRBV5-1	TRBJ2-5	CASSLEWLAGAGETQYF
TRBV4-2	TRBJ1-5	CASSRGGGQSPQHF
TRBV5-1	TRBJ2-3	CASSGDRALYPDTQYF
TRBV5-1	TRBJ2-2	CASSRGQGAGELFF
TRBV7-2	TRBJ1-2	CASSPVPGQGPITF
TRBV19	TRBJ1-2	CASSFGTGSYGYTF
TRBV7-9	TRBJ2-2	CASSSGATTGELFF
TRBV6-5	TRBJ1-4	CATKRSQGSEKLFF
TRBV5-6	TRBJ2-2	CASNRGAMDTGELFF
TRBV7-9	-	CASSLSRDRGNEQYF
TRBV7-3	TRBJ2-2	CASSLTTSGTGELFF
TRBV7-8	TRBJ2-7	CASRSDRESYEQYF
TRBV18	TRBJ2-3	CASSPPTSGDSDTQYF
TRBV5-4	TRBJ1-2	CASSLAGRQFYGYTF
TRBV19	TRBJ1-5	CATTGQSNQPQHF
TRBV28	TRBJ1-3	CASSLGQGEIYGNTIYF
TRBV9	TRBJ1-4	CASSVSPQGANNEKLFF
TRBV7-9	TRBJ2-3	CASSLGQGSTDTQYF
TRBV5-6	TRBJ1-4	CASSLKGGGGLVEKLFF
TRBV18	TRBJ1-5	CASSRQGAGSNQPQHF
TRBV7-8	TRBJ1-3	CASSSEGTGSGNTIYF
TRBV19	TRBJ2-1	CASGKTGTGSNEQFF
TRBV5-1	TRBJ1-1	CASSLVRGTSEAFF